The next 2 T cell receptor beta chains were all read from a single sample in a study of blood T cell repertoires in COVID-19. The data were produced by immunoSEQ multiplex PCR, yet TCRdb's version contains in-frame clones alone and is incomplete. The sample lists some 390,000 clones, around 87% seen once, with approximately 2.9% in the top ten. The sequencing input was peripheral blood. These receptors were taken from a human donor in a cohort sampled during active COVID-19.

This clone was seen a single time. V is TRBV6-5 and J is TRBJ1-6; possible D gene TRBD1, 6 bases. CDR3 length equals 14 residues. Trimming pared 5 bases from V and 9 bases from J, leaving 14 bases between. Germline V gene sequence: CDR1 MNHEY, CDR2 SVGAGI. The CDR3 region has the DNA TGTGCCAGCAGTCAGACAGGTTTAGGTTCACCCCTCCACTTT. Protein product: CASSQTGLGSPLHF.

This clone showed up just a few times. The chain carries TRBV3-1 (or the pseudogene TRBV3-2) and TRBJ2-1; D gene unclear. V was trimmed by 7 bases and J by 3 bases, leaving 7 bases between them. Germline V gene sequence: CDR1 LGHDT, CDR2 YNNKEL (reference sequence). There are 12 residues in the CDR3. The CDR3 DNA reads as TGTGCCAGCATCGGTTTCTACAATGAGCAGTTCTTC. Protein product: CASIGFYNEQFF.